Listed below are T cell receptor beta chains from one sample, sequenced in a study of T-cell memory formation after mild COVID-19. Using its own MiXCR run on the 5' RACE reads, TCRdb lists one record per CDR3 protein. The sample shows more than 300,000 distinct CDR3 sequences, 20% to 25% of them seen only once. The sample consisted of PBMCs or a T cell subset sorted from them (not recorded which). Receptors originate from a man between 18 and 35 years old who had mild COVID-19 (a few samples of this study predate the infection). Cell type and time point are not known. Each CDR3 is given with its conserved first and last residue. Each record gives: J gene, V gene, CDR3 length, clone size, D gene, CDR3 protein, CDR3 DNA. D genes are given only for firm matches. For some rows the clone size is stated as once, few or many, or as a class when expanded; others skip it.

TRBJ2-7,TRBV10-3,13,few,-,CAISERNGYEQYF,TGTGCCATCAGTGAGAGAAATGGGTACGAGCAGTACTTC
TRBJ1-5,TRBV20-1,15,few,-,CSALGGQTMNQPQHF,TGCAGTGCTCTGGGGGGACAAACCATGAATCAGCCCCAGCATTTT
TRBJ1-3,TRBV5-5,18,-,TRBD1,CASSGGTGAAISGNTIYF,TGTGCCAGCAGTGGGGGGACAGGGGCTGCCATCTCTGGAAACACCATATATTTT
TRBJ2-5,TRBV4-1,15,-,-,CASSQRVGFQETQYF,TGCGCCAGCAGCCAAAGAGTCGGGTTCCAAGAGACCCAGTACTTC
TRBJ2-2,TRBV9,14,few,-,CASSSGLDTGELFF,TGTGCCAGCAGCTCGGGACTTGACACCGGGGAGCTGTTTTTT
TRBJ2-7,TRBV29-1,14,-,-,CSALRRGVRDEQYF,TGCAGCGCCCTCAGGAGGGGGGTCCGGGACGAGCAGTACTTC
TRBJ2-5,TRBV7-2,14,many,-,CASSLAGGRETQYF,TGTGCCAGCAGCTTAGCGGGGGGGCGAGAGACCCAGTACTTC
TRBJ2-6,TRBV6-2/TRBV6-3,17,-,-,CASSSSQGRPGANVLTF,TGTGCCAGCAGTTCATCGCAGGGGAGGCCTGGGGCCAACGTCCTGACTTTC
TRBJ1-2,TRBV20-1,14,once,TRBD1,CSARRDRANYGYTF,TGCAGTGCTAGAAGGGACAGAGCTAACTATGGCTACACCTTC
TRBJ2-2,TRBV7-3,15,many,TRBD2,CASSLLGGAIGELFF,TGTGCCAGCAGCTTACTCGGGGGGGCTATCGGGGAGCTGTTTTTT
TRBJ1-1,TRBV7-9,17,few,-,CASSLIPSIGGNTEAFF,TGTGCCAGCAGCTTAATCCCCTCCATAGGGGGGAACACTGAAGCTTTCTTT
TRBJ1-3,TRBV27,16,-,-,CASSTSGTWSGNTIYF,TGTGCCAGCAGTACCTCGGGGACTTGGTCTGGAAACACCATATATTTT
TRBJ1-2,TRBV6-2/TRBV6-3,15,-,-,CASSYSSGFRRGYTF,TGTGCCAGCAGTTACTCGTCAGGGTTTCGTCGCGGCTACACCTTC
TRBJ2-1,TRBV5-1,13,many,-,CASSFSGYNEQFF,TGCGCCAGCAGCTTCAGTGGTTACAATGAGCAGTTCTTC
TRBJ1-1,TRBV12-5,17,-,-,CASGLAESWQGDTEAFF,TGTGCTAGTGGTTTGGCAGAAAGTTGGCAGGGAGACACTGAAGCTTTCTTT
TRBJ1-5,TRBV4-2,14,few,-,CASSQGDSSQPQHF,TGTGCCAGCAGCCAAGGGGATTCTAGTCAGCCCCAGCATTTT
TRBJ2-3,TRBV28,11,few,-,CASHGLDTQYF,TGTGCCAGCCACGGTTTAGATACGCAGTATTTT
TRBJ2-1,TRBV20-1,13,few,-,CSARGGGLNEQFF,TGCAGTGCTAGAGGCGGGGGCCTGAATGAGCAGTTCTTC
TRBJ2-5,TRBV7-9,15,-,TRBD1,CASSSTRTGGETQYF,TGTGCCAGCAGCTCCACCCGGACAGGGGGAGAGACCCAGTACTTC
TRBJ2-7,TRBV2,11,few,-,CASSDRYEQYF,TGTGCCAGCAGTGATAGGTACGAGCAGTACTTC
TRBJ2-3,TRBV5-1,11,many,-,CASSLEDTQYF,TGTGCCAGCAGCTTGGAAGATACGCAGTATTTT
TRBJ1-2,TRBV10-3,15,few,-,CAISESRGPAEGYTF,TGTGCCATCAGTGAGTCGAGGGGACCGGCTGAGGGCTACACCTTC
TRBJ2-2,TRBV7-3,14,once,TRBD1,CASSLGTDTGELFF,TGTGCCAGCAGCCTGGGGACAGACACCGGGGAGCTGTTTTTT
TRBJ1-1,TRBV10-3,14,few,-,CAIRKDSGGTEAFF,TGTGCCATCAGAAAGGACTCTGGGGGGACTGAAGCTTTCTTT
TRBJ2-1,TRBV4-1,15,few,TRBD2,CASSQPGLAVNEQFF,TGCGCCAGCAGCCAGCCGGGACTAGCGGTCAATGAGCAGTTCTTC
TRBJ1-6,TRBV6-6,13,few,-,CASSGRANSPLHF,TGTGCCAGCAGTGGCCGGGCGAATTCACCCCTCCACTTT
TRBJ1-1,TRBV18,16,-,TRBD1,CASSPNPTGGISEAFF,TGTGCCAGCTCACCGAACCCGACAGGGGGGATTTCTGAAGCTTTCTTT